These 5 T cell receptor beta chains were sequenced from one sample in a study of cytomegalovirus exposure and HLA in healthy donors. With 60 Vbeta and 13 Jbeta primers, the PCR was carried out. Produced via immunoSEQ multiplex PCR; TCRdb's table is partial and in-frame only. The data contain about 150,000 clones, approximately 88% of them singletons. Sequencing was performed on PBMCs. These receptors were collected from a boy younger than 10 in good health and CMV-seronegative.

The J gene is TRBJ2-7, the V gene TRBV4-3; D remains ambiguous. Germline-derived CDR1 and CDR2 are LGHNA and YSLEER. This CDR3 is built from 16 residues. Between the trimmed V and J ends, which lost 4 bases and 0 bases, there was a span of 16 bases. The CDR3 here is CASSPSWSSASYEQYF. DNA of the CDR3: TGCGCCAGCAGCCCCTCATGGAGCAGTGCCTCCTACGAGCAGTACTTC.

Notes on this clone: One end of the junction does not line up with germline, which may come from a read error. J is TRBJ1-2 and V is TRBV19, with TRBD1 identical over 7 bases. The CDR3 covers 15 residues. The germline gives CDR1 LNHDA, CDR2 SQIVND (reference sequence). Here the CDR3 DNA reads TGTACCAGTAGAACGACAGGGCATGCTAACTATGGCTACACCTTC. It yields the protein CTSRTTGHANYGYTF.

This rearrangement joins TRBV5-6 to TRBJ1-1; D perhaps matches TRBD1 (5 bases). Germline V lookup: CDR1 SGHDT, CDR2 YYEEEE. The germline V and J ends were trimmed by 4 bases and 4 bases, with 17 bases remaining between them. The CDR3 is 15 amino acids. CDR3 region: CASSGSGGRPTEAFF. The CDR3, as DNA: TGTGCCAGCAGCGGCTCCGGGGGTCGGCCCACTGAAGCTTTCTTT.

With regard to this clone: Other DNA sequences in this sample translate to the same CDR3. The chain uses TRBV29-1 and TRBJ2-3, with TRBD2 matching 7 bases. The CDR3 covers 16 residues. Germline CDR1 and CDR2: SQVTM and ANQGSEA. V was clipped by 0 bases and J by 0 bases; unmatched bases: 6. The CDR3 DNA reads TGCAGCGTTGAAGACCTGACTAGCCGAAGCACAGATACGCAGTATTTT. It encodes CSVEDLTSRSTDTQYF.

CDR3 in amino acids: CASSLAGTGWNEQFF. The CDR3 DNA follows: TGTGCCAGCAGTTTAGCGGGGACAGGGTGGAATGAGCAGTTCTTC. This sequence joins TRBV28 and TRBJ2-1, with 9 bases identical to TRBD1. With V trimmed by 2 bases and J by 7 bases, 6 bases remained unmatched. Germline-derived CDR1 and CDR2 are MDHEN and SYDVKM. The CDR3 is made up of 15 amino acids.